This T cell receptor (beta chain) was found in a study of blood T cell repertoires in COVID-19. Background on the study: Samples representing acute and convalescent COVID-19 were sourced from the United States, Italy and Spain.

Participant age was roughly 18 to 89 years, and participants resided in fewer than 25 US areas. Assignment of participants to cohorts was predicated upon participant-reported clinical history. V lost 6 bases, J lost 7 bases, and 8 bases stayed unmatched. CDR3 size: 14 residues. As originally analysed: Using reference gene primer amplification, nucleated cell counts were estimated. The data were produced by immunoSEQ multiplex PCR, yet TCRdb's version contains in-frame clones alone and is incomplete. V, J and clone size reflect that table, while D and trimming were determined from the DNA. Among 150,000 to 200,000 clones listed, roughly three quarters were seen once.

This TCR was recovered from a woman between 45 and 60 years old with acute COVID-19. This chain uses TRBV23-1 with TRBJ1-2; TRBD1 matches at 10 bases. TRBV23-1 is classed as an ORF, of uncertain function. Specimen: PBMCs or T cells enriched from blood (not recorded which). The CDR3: CASSSGDRGSGYTF. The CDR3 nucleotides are TGCGCCAGCAGCTCCGGGGACAGGGGATCTGGCTACACCTTC.